This T cell receptor (beta chain) appears in the sequencing data of a study of blood T cell repertoires in COVID-19. Whole-study context: Whether acute or convalescent, the COVID-19 samples came from the United States, Italy and Spain. The analysed material was cDNA or gDNA that came from T cells, B-cell-depleted T cells, or PBMCs.

The V gene's germline CDR1 is SGHVS and CDR2 FNYEAQ. V lost 5 bases and J 3 bases, leaving 14 bases between the germline ends. CDR3 size: 15 residues. As processed by the authors: The assay estimated nucleated cells by amplifying reference gene primers. Produced via immunoSEQ multiplex PCR; TCRdb's table is partial and in-frame only. That table furnishes V, J and clone size, whereas the DNA furnished D and trimming. This sample has about 200,000 clones; approximately 88% occur once, and the top ten carry about 6%. This chain connects TRBV7-6 to TRBJ1-3; possibly TRBD1 for D (6 bases). The sample taken for sequencing was peripheral blood. The source of this sequence is a man between 60 and 75 years old who had recovered from COVID-19. The CDR3 region is CASSTRGGVGNTIYF. The CDR3 DNA sequence: TGTGCCAGCAGCACCAGGGGAGGGGTTGGAAACACCATATATTTT.